Presented here are 28 T cell receptor beta chains from one specimen sequenced in a study of memory CD4+ T cells and cytomegalovirus serostatus. The assay was immunoSEQ multiplex PCR, and TCRdb's table has in-frame clones only and misses some. This sample has some 39,000 clones, with about 76% found just once. The sort gate was single viable CD3+CD4+CD8-CD45RO+ cells for memory CD4+ T cells. Sequenced sample: memory CD4+ T cells from blood. The receptors stem from an adult in good health and CMV-seronegative.

The chain has TRBV30 and TRBJ1-2, with 7 bases identical to TRBD1. This CDR3 has 13 amino acids. Per germline, CDR1 GTSNPN and CDR2 SVGIG (reference sequence). The trim removed 2 bases at V and 0 bases at J, leaving 0 bases unmatched. CDR3 DNA sequence: TGTGCCTGGAGTCAGGGGGCTAACTATGGCTACACCTTC. It yields the protein CAWSQGANYGYTF.

The gene calls are TRBV29-1 and TRBJ2-1; no definite D call. The CDR3 extends over 12 amino acids. Looked up from germline, CDR1 is SQVTM and CDR2 is ANQGSEA. Trimming removed 4 bases at V and 7 bases at J, with 11 bases between. The CDR3 region is CSVVRFQNEQFF. The CDR3 region has the DNA TGCAGCGTTGTAAGGTTTCAGAATGAGCAGTTCTTC.

The chain couples TRBV5-1 to TRBJ2-7; D gene uncertain. The CDR3 loop spans 13 amino acids. The germline V gene has CDR1 SGHRS and CDR2 YFSETQ. Between the trimmed V and J ends, which lost 7 bases and 5 bases, there was a span of 16 bases. The CDR3 coding sequence is TGCGCCAGCCGCGGAAACAATCAGGACGAGCAGTACTTC. The encoded protein is CASRGNNQDEQYF.

The rearrangement joins TRBV4-3 to TRBJ2-5, with D perhaps matching TRBD2 (5 bases). Trimming took 8 bases from V and 2 from J, leaving 12 bases between them. CDR1 is LGHNA, CDR2 YSLEER, per germline. CDR3 length equals 13 residues. CDR3 bases: TGCGCCAGCTCCCCTAGCTATCAAGAGACCCAGTACTTC. Its protein is CASSPSYQETQYF.

The genes are TRBV18 and TRBJ2-7; D call uncertain. The germline CDR1 and CDR2 sequences are KGHSH and LQKENI. This CDR3 region has 14 residues. V dropped 2 bases and J dropped 3 bases, with 11 bases sitting between them. Here the CDR3 reads CASSPLDQNYEQYF. The CDR3 DNA sequence: TGTGCCAGCTCACCATTGGATCAAAACTACGAGCAGTACTTC.

The chain couples TRBV7-2 to TRBJ2-3; 10 nucleotides align to TRBD2. CDR3 length: 18 residues. The V gene end was trimmed by 6 bases and the J gene end by 0 bases; junction bases not matched to a gene: 12. Germline CDR1 and CDR2: SGHTA and FQGNSA. The chain's CDR3 is CASSNPSLAGASTDTQYF. The CDR3 coding sequence is TGTGCCAGCAGTAATCCATCCCTAGCGGGGGCTAGCACAGATACGCAGTATTTT. Looking up the rest from reference TRBV7-2 and TRBJ2-3 gives the full variable domain: GAGVSQSPSNKVTEKGKDVELRCDPISGHTALYWYRQSLGQGLEFLIYFQGNSAPDKSGLPSDRFSAERTGGSVSTLTIQRTQQEDSAVYLCASSNPSLAGASTDTQYFGPGTRLTVL.

The CDR3 DNA sequence: TGTGCCAGCTCACCACCTAGTCGGACGGTAGACTATGGCTACACCTTC. Encoded protein: CASSPPSRTVDYGYTF. The chain has TRBV18 and TRBJ1-2; D not certain. Germline lookup yields CDR1 KGHSH and CDR2 LQKENI. V lost 0 bases to trimming and J lost 3 bases, with 14 bases between them. The length of the CDR3 is 16 residues.

The CDR3 region has the DNA TGTGCCAGCTCGAGGATGAACACTGAAGCTTTCTTT. The encoded protein is CASSRMNTEAFF. The V gene is TRBV18, the J gene TRBJ1-1; D uncertain. The germline V gene has CDR1 KGHSH and CDR2 LQKENI. This CDR3 contains 12 residues. Deletions cut 6 bases from V and 0 bases from J, with 5 bases between.

The CDR3 here is CASSLSSRSYEQYF. In DNA, the CDR3 is TGTGCCAGCAGTTTATCCTCCCGGTCCTACGAGCAGTACTTC. V is TRBV28 and J is TRBJ2-7; D is unclear. Germline V lookup: CDR1 MDHEN, CDR2 SYDVKM. The CDR3 has 14 amino acids. Trimming took off 1 base at V and 1 base at J, with 8 bases between the two ends.

The chain combines TRBV12-5 with TRBJ1-6; 9 bases are a match to TRBD1. V dropped 2 bases and J dropped 7; count of bases not matched to a gene: 9. CDR1 is LGHNT and CDR2 is FRNRAP in the germline V gene. This CDR3 spans 17 amino acids. CDR3: CASGLIFAGQGNSPLHF. The CDR3, as DNA: TGTGCTAGTGGTTTGATTTTTGCTGGACAGGGGAATTCACCCCTCCACTTT. Full variable domain (missing parts from reference TRBV12-5 and TRBJ1-6): DARVTQTPRHKVTEMGQEVTMRCQPILGHNTVFWYRQTMMQGLELLAYFRNRAPLDDSGMPKDRFSAEMPDATLATLKIQPSEPRDSAVYFCASGLIFAGQGNSPLHFGNGTRLTVT.

The chain joins TRBV4-3 to TRBJ1-6; D ambiguous. The CDR3 is made up of 13 amino acids. Trimming left V 2 bases short and J 11 bases short, with 10 bases between. Germline CDR1 is LGHNA and CDR2 is YSLEER. Here the CDR3 DNA reads TGCGCCAGCAGCCAATTACCCTTAGCACCCCTCCACTTT. This translates into CASSQLPLAPLHF.

In this sample, this clone turned up once. The chain recombines TRBV7-9 with TRBJ1-1; D unclear. CDR3 length equals 16 residues. Germline lookup yields CDR1 SEHNR and CDR2 FQNEAQ (reference sequence). Trimming left V 1 base short and J 2 bases short, with 14 bases between. CDR3 sequence (DNA): TGTGCCAGCAGCTTAGTTAAACTCAACTCAAACACTGAAGCTTTCTTT. Its translation: CASSLVKLNSNTEAFF.

The chain combines TRBV19 with TRBJ2-1; D tentatively fits TRBD1 or TRBD2 (7 bases each). Trimming pared 5 bases from V and 10 bases from J, leaving 18 bases between. The germline V gene has CDR1 LNHDA and CDR2 SQIVND (reference sequence). This CDR3 has 14 residues. The CDR3 DNA reads as TGTGCCAGTAGTTACAGACAGGGAGGGAGCGAGCAGTTCTTC. Protein: CASSYRQGGSEQFF.

The V gene is TRBV2, the J gene TRBJ2-7, with D uncertain. Germline CDR1 and CDR2: SNHLY and FYNNEI. The ends were cut back, 6 bases at V and 2 bases at J, with 23 bases in the middle. The CDR3 contains 17 residues. CDR3 sequence reads: CASSDGRNLRATYEQYF. CDR3 bases: TGTGCCAGCAGCGATGGCCGAAACCTCCGGGCCACCTACGAGCAGTACTTC.

The chain uses TRBV7-2 and TRBJ2-3, with a possible D match to TRBD1 (5 bases). This CDR3 comprises 12 residues. Germline V gene sequence: CDR1 SGHTA, CDR2 FQGNSA. The V end lost 5 bases, the J end lost 6 bases, and 9 bases lay between the germline ends. CDR3: CASSTAGDTQYF. For the CDR3, the DNA is TGTGCCAGCAGCACGGCAGGGGATACGCAGTATTTT. The full variable domain, with the rest looked up from reference TRBV7-2 and TRBJ2-3, is GAGVSQSPSNKVTEKGKDVELRCDPISGHTALYWYRQSLGQGLEFLIYFQGNSAPDKSGLPSDRFSAERTGGSVSTLTIQRTQQEDSAVYLCASSTAGDTQYFGPGTRLTVL.

This sequence joins TRBV9 and TRBJ1-2, with 8 bases aligning to TRBD1. The CDR3 loop spans 13 amino acids. Germline V gene sequence: CDR1 SGDLS, CDR2 YYNGEE. V was clipped by 4 bases and J by 7 bases; unmatched bases: 6. The CDR3 loop reads CASSTGQGGGYTF. CDR3 in DNA: TGTGCCAGCAGCACCGGACAGGGCGGTGGCTACACCTTC.

The V call is TRBV15, the J call TRBJ1-4; 8 bases are a match to TRBD1. The germline V gene has CDR1 LNHNV and CDR2 YYDKDF (reference sequence). The CDR3 totals 14 residues. J lost 14 bases, V lost 0 bases, and 8 bases had no gene match. The CDR3 is CATSRDTDRGSLFF. The CDR3 DNA follows: TGTGCCACCAGCAGAGATACCGACAGGGGTTCCCTGTTTTTT.

As for this clone: Germline and junction disagree at one end, which may indicate a read error. The rearrangement uses TRBV7-7 and TRBJ2-5; D is perhaps TRBD1 (6 bases). The CDR3 length is 15 residues. Germline V gene sequence: CDR1 SSHAT, CDR2 FNYEAQ (reference sequence). The CDR3 reads CASSSLGGTQETQYF. CDR3 nucleotides: TGTGCTAGCAGCTCCCTAGGGGGAACTCAAGAGACCCAGTACTTC.

This chain joins TRBV5-4 and TRBJ1-1; D is uncertain. Trimming took off 0 bases at V and 4 bases at J, with 7 bases between the two ends. The germline V gene has CDR1 SGHNT and CDR2 YYREEE (reference sequence). The CDR3 has 13 residues. The CDR3 DNA follows: TGTGCCAGCAGCTTGGGGGAGGGCACTGAAGCTTTCTTT. It codes for CASSLGEGTEAFF.

This clone was detected a few times. This rearrangement joins TRBV19 to TRBJ1-5; 9 positions agree with TRBD1. This CDR3 region has 15 residues. Trimming took 2 bases from V and 5 from J; bases not matched to a gene: 4. CDR1 is LNHDA and CDR2 is SQIVND in the germline V gene (reference sequence). The CDR3 sequence is CASSIKTGGYQPQHF. The CDR3 DNA reads as TGTGCCAGTAGTATAAAGACAGGGGGGTATCAGCCCCAGCATTTT.

This clone has a handful of counts. The CDR3 protein is CASSGQGSNQPQHF. CDR3 DNA sequence: TGTGCCAGCAGCGGTCAAGGCAGCAATCAGCCCCAGCATTTT. The chain employs TRBV6-1 and TRBJ1-5; D gene uncertain. This CDR3 has 14 amino acids. With 6 bases removed from V and 1 base from J, the gap between germline ends came to 10 bases. Germline lookup yields CDR1 MNHNS and CDR2 SASEGT.

This clone was observed a few times. The genes are TRBV6-5 and TRBJ2-4; TRBD2 is a possible D gene (6 bases). V gave up 6 bases and J gave up 2 bases, with 14 bases separating them. Per germline, CDR1 MNHEY and CDR2 SVGAGI. This CDR3 comprises 15 residues. The CDR3 region is CASRATGGSKNIQYF. For the CDR3, the DNA is TGTGCCAGCAGGGCTACTGGGGGGTCCAAAAACATTCAGTACTTC.

This clone was counted a single time. In nucleotides, the CDR3 is TGTGCCAGCAGCGCCCGACAGACCGGGGAGCTGTTTTTT. It is translated as CASSARQTGELFF. The chain has TRBV14 and TRBJ2-2; weak D call: TRBD1 (5 bases). Trimming pared 5 bases from V and 5 bases from J, leaving 9 bases between. Germline loops: CDR1 SGHDN, CDR2 FVKESK. The CDR3 spans 13 residues. Supplemented by reference TRBV14 and TRBJ2-2, the full variable domain reads EAGVTQFPSHSVIEKGQTVTLRCDPISGHDNLYWYRRVMGKEIKFLLHFVKESKQDESGMPNNRFLAERTGGTYSTLKVQPAELEDSGVYFCASSARQTGELFFGEGSRLTVL.

V is TRBV15 and J is TRBJ1-6, with TRBD1 as a possible D gene (5 bases). This CDR3 comprises 13 residues. The germline CDR1 and CDR2 sequences are LNHNV and YYDKDF (reference sequence). Trimming took off 5 bases at V and 13 bases at J, with 15 bases between the two ends. CDR3 amino acids: CATSSNGGNPLHF. The CDR3 coding sequence is TGTGCCACCAGCTCAAACGGGGGTAACCCCCTCCACTTT. Together with reference TRBV15 and TRBJ1-6, the CDR3 gives the full variable domain: DAMVIQNPRYQVTQFGKPVTLSCSQTLNHNVMYWYQQKSSQAPKLLFHYYDKDFNNEADTPDNFQSRRPNTSFCFLDIRSPGLGDTAMYLCATSSNGGNPLHFGNGTRLTVT.

This chain links TRBV5-1 with TRBJ1-2, with 10 nucleotides matching TRBD1. CDR1 and CDR2 from the germline V gene are SGHRS and YFSETQ. V was clipped by 4 bases and J by 3 bases; unmatched bases: 3. The CDR3 has 14 amino acids. The CDR3 sequence: CASSPGTGDYGYTF. CDR3 DNA sequence: TGCGCCAGCAGCCCAGGGACAGGGGACTATGGCTACACCTTC.

The chain links TRBV11-2 to TRBJ2-1; the match to TRBD2 covers 12 bases. Per germline, CDR1 SGHAT and CDR2 FQNNGV. Trimming took 5 bases from V and 0 from J; bases not matched to a gene: 11. This CDR3 region has 19 residues. The CDR3 nucleotides are TGTGCCAGCAGCCCGAACGGACTAGCGGGGAGGAGCTCCTACAATGAGCAGTTCTTC. It is translated as CASSPNGLAGRSSYNEQFF.

This clone has a single count. This sequence joins TRBV7-6 and TRBJ1-2; 11 positions match TRBD1. This CDR3 is built from 15 residues. V dropped 1 base and J dropped 8; count of bases not matched to a gene: 6. Germline values: CDR1 SGHVS, CDR2 FNYEAQ. CDR3 region: CASSLGTGGLLGYTF. The CDR3 DNA sequence: TGTGCCAGCAGCTTAGGGACAGGGGGCTTGTTAGGCTACACCTTC.

The count of this clone is one. The V and J genes are TRBV9 and TRBJ1-3, with a possible D match to TRBD1 (6 bases). Looked up from germline, CDR1 is SGDLS and CDR2 is YYNGEE. V gave up 0 bases and J gave up 4 bases, with 20 bases separating them. The CDR3 runs 18 residues. This CDR3 is CASSVEDPRGLGGNTIYF. In DNA form, the CDR3 reads TGTGCCAGCAGCGTAGAAGATCCGCGGGGGCTGGGAGGAAACACCATATATTTT.